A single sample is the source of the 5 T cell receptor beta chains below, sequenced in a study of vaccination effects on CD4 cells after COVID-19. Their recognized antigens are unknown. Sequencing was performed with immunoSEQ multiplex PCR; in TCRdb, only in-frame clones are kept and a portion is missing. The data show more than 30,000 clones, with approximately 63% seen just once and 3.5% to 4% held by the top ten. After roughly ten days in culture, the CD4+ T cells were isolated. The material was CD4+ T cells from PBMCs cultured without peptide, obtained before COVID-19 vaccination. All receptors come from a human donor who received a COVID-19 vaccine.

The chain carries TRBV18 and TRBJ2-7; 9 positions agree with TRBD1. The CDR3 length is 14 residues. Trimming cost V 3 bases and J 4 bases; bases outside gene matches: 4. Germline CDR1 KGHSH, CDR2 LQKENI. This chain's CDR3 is CASSPGQGRYEQYF. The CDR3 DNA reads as TGTGCCAGCTCACCGGGACAGGGTCGGTACGAGCAGTACTTC.

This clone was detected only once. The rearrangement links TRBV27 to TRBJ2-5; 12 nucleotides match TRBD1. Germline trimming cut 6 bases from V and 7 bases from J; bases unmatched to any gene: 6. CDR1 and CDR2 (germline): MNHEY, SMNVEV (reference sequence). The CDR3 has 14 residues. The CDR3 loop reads CASSWGQGAGTQYF. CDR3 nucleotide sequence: TGTGCCAGCAGCTGGGGACAGGGGGCCGGGACCCAGTACTTC.

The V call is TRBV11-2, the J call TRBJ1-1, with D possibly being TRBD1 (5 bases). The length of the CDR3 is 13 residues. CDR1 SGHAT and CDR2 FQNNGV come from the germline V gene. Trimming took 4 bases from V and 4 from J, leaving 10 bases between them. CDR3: CASSYSGGTEAFF. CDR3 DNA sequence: TGTGCCAGCAGCTACAGTGGGGGCACTGAAGCTTTCTTT.

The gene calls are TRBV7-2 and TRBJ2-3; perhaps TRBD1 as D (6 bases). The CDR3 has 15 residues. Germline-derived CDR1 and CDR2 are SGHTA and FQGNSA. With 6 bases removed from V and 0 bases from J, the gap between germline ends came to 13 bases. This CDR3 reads CASRRQESSTDTQYF. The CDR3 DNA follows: TGTGCCAGCAGGCGACAGGAGTCTAGCACAGATACGCAGTATTTT.

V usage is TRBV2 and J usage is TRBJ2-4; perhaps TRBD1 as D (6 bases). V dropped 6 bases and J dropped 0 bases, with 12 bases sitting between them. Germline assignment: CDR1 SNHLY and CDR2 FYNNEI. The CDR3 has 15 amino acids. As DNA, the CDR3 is TGTGCCAGCAGCCCTGGACAGTTAGCCAAAAACATTCAGTACTTC. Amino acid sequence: CASSPGQLAKNIQYF.